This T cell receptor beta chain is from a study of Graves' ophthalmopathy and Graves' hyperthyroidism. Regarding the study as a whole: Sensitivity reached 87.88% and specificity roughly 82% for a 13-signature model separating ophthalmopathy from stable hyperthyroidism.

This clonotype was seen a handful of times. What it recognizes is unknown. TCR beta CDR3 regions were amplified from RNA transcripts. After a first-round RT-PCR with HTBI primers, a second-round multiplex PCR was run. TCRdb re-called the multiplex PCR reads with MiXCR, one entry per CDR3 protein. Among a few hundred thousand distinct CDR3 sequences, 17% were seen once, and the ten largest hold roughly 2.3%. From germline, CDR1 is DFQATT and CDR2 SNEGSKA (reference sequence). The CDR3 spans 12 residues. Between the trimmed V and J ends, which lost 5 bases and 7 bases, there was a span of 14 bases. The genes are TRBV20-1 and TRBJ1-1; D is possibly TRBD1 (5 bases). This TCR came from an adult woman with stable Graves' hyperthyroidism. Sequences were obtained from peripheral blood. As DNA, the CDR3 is TGCAGTGCTGGCGGGACGTCATATGAAGCTTTCTTT. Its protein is CSAGGTSYEAFF.